The present TCR beta chain was sequenced within a study of T cell responses to AZD1222 COVID-19 vaccine. Looking at the study overall: Investigators merged groups given second doses at roughly 4 or roughly 12 weeks. Regarding the study as a whole: Reportedly, nearly half of unique spike TCRs recognized epitopes outside B.1.351/B.1.1.7 mutations. It was only a handful of AZD1222 recipients who were seropositive at baseline. Donor demographics were predominantly white British with a female majority; clonal diversity may be underestimated.

Details on this clone: Its antigen is as yet unknown.

Libraries were prepared by immunoSEQ multiplex PCR; TCRdb keeps only in-frame clonotypes and omits some of them. Of some 150,000 clones detected, approximately 90% appear once; the ten largest clones hold more than 3.5%. The CDR3 runs 14 residues. Trimming cost V 1 base and J 0 bases, with 7 bases left between them. In germline, CDR1 is MNHNS, CDR2 SASEGT. V is TRBV6-1 and J is TRBJ2-7; no firm D call. This receptor was identified in an adult in good health. This material consisted of peripheral blood, taken on day 0 of AZD1222 vaccination. The CDR3 nucleotides are TGTGCCAGCAGTGAAGTGTTGGGCTCCTACGAGCAGTACTTC. The encoded protein is CASSEVLGSYEQYF.